This entry lists 22 T cell receptor beta chains sequenced from one sample in a study of control samples from healthy donors and cancer patients. TCRdb keeps only in-frame clones here, not all; method: immunoSEQ multiplex PCR. This table has 12,000 to 15,000 clones, approximately 75% appearing once. Sequenced input: formalin-fixed, paraffin-embedded tissue. Receptors originate from a female donor with lung cancer.

J is TRBJ2-2 and V is TRBV20-1; D is unresolved. Germline CDR1 and CDR2: DFQATT and SNEGSKA (reference sequence). Deletions cut 3 bases from V and 4 bases from J, with 12 bases between. The CDR3 contains 14 residues. CDR3 bases: TGCAGTGCTAGTCGGGCCTCAACCACCGGGGAGCTGTTTTTT. Translation: CSASRASTTGELFF.

This clone was seen a single time. The rearrangement uses TRBV7-2 and TRBJ1-3; D is undetermined. Germline V gene data show CDR1 as SGHTA and CDR2 as FQGNSA. This CDR3 is 14 amino acids long. The V gene lost 1 base and the J gene lost 3 bases, with 7 bases spanning the gap. The CDR3 reads CASSLDGFGNTIYF. CDR3 DNA: TGTGCCAGCAGCTTAGATGGTTTTGGAAACACCATATATTTT. The full variable domain, in which reference TRBV7-2 and TRBJ1-3 provide the parts outside the CDR3, is GAGVSQSPSNKVTEKGKDVELRCDPISGHTALYWYRQSLGQGLEFLIYFQGNSAPDKSGLPSDRFSAERTGGSVSTLTIQRTQQEDSAVYLCASSLDGFGNTIYFGEGSWLTVV.

Judged by abundance, this clone is medium-sized. The rearrangement links TRBV5-6 to TRBJ2-5; the D gene is possibly TRBD2 (5 bases). The CDR3 extends over 16 amino acids. Germline V lookup: CDR1 SGHDT, CDR2 YYEEEE. The germline V and J ends were trimmed by 0 bases and 5 bases, with 17 bases remaining between them. The CDR3, as DNA: TGTGCCAGCAGCTTGGTTCTATCGGGGATCGATGAGACCCAGTACTTC. Its protein product is CASSLVLSGIDETQYF. Full variable domain (missing parts from reference TRBV5-6 and TRBJ2-5): DAGVTQSPTHLIKTRGQQVTLRCSPKSGHDTVSWYQQALGQGPQFIFQYYEEEERQRGNFPDRFSGHQFPNYSSELNVNALLLGDSALYLCASSLVLSGIDETQYFGPGTRLLVL.

The chain carries TRBV6-5 and TRBJ1-2; D gene ambiguous. The V gene lost 7 bases and the J gene lost 5 bases, with 11 bases spanning the gap. There are 12 residues in the CDR3. Per germline, CDR1 MNHEY and CDR2 SVGAGI. The CDR3 is CASKAQIYGYTF. The DNA for the CDR3 is TGTGCCAGCAAGGCGCAGATTTATGGCTACACCTTC.

This clone has only one observation. One junction end does not reproduce the germline sequence, and a read error may be involved. V and J are TRBV7-7 and TRBJ2-2; D uncertain. In germline, CDR1 is SSHAT, CDR2 FNYEAQ (reference sequence). The CDR3 has 13 amino acids. The CDR3 sequence: CASSPNPTGELFF. The CDR3, as DNA: TGTGCTAGCAGCCCCAACCCCACCGGGGAGCTGTTTTTT.

The chain carries TRBV9 and TRBJ2-5; 8 positions match TRBD2. V shed 10 bases, J shed 2 bases, and the junction held 19 bases outside the gene matches. The CDR3 consists of 17 residues. Germline V gives CDR1 SGDLS, CDR2 YYNGEE. This CDR3 is CARPRSGGGGGQETQYF. CDR3 coding DNA: TGTGCCCGCCCCCGGAGCGGGGGTGGTGGGGGGCAAGAGACCCAGTACTTC.

This clone showed up just a few times. The chain is built from TRBV19 and TRBJ1-1; D ambiguous. V lost 0 bases to trimming and J lost 1 base, with 6 bases between them. Germline lookup yields CDR1 LNHDA and CDR2 SQIVND (reference sequence). The CDR3 spans 14 residues. This CDR3 is CASSIDNRNTEAFF. The CDR3 DNA is TGTGCCAGTAGTATAGACAACAGGAACACTGAAGCTTTCTTT. Drawing the rest from reference TRBV19 and TRBJ1-1, the complete variable domain is DGGITQSPKYLFRKEGQNVTLSCEQNLNHDAMYWYRQDPGQGLRLIYYSQIVNDFQKGDIAEGYSVSREKKESFPLTVTSAQKNPTAFYLCASSIDNRNTEAFFGQGTRLTVV.

The CDR3 here is CASSKTREGGRERGNQPQHF. The CDR3 DNA is TGTGCCAGCAGCAAAACACGGGAGGGTGGCAGGGAGAGAGGCAATCAGCCCCAGCATTTT. This chain links TRBV21-1 with TRBJ1-5. TRBV21-1 is assigned pseudogene status. The CDR3 length is 20 residues.

This clone was detected once. V usage is TRBV7-2 and J usage is TRBJ2-7; TRBD1 aligns across 7 bases. J was trimmed by 3 bases and V by 3 bases; bases with no gene match: 5. The CDR3 extends over 14 amino acids. Germline V gene sequence: CDR1 SGHTA, CDR2 FQGNSA. CDR3 DNA: TGTGCCAGCAGCTTCCACAGGGGAGACTACGAGCAGTACTTC. Encoded protein: CASSFHRGDYEQYF. Supplemented by reference TRBV7-2 and TRBJ2-7, the full variable domain reads GAGVSQSPSNKVTEKGKDVELRCDPISGHTALYWYRQSLGQGLEFLIYFQGNSAPDKSGLPSDRFSAERTGGSVSTLTIQRTQQEDSAVYLCASSFHRGDYEQYFGPGTRLTVT.

This clone was recorded only once. The gene calls are TRBV9 and TRBJ1-2; TRBD1 is a possible D gene (5 bases). The CDR3 is 13 residues long. V shed 3 bases and J shed 4 bases, with 10 bases lying between them. Germline CDR1 and CDR2: SGDLS and YYNGEE. CDR3 nucleotides: TGTGCCAGCAGCGGACGGGACGGCTATGGCTACACCTTC. Amino acids: CASSGRDGYGYTF.

This clone is a singleton in its sample. The J gene is TRBJ2-4, the V gene TRBV7-8; 8 nucleotides agree with TRBD2. The J segment lost 9 bases and the V segment lost 3 bases, leaving 4 bases of the junction unmatched. The germline gives CDR1 SGHVS, CDR2 FQNEAQ. CDR3 length: 13 residues. The CDR3 sequence is CASSLGLDGIQYF. Written as DNA, the CDR3 is TGTGCCAGCAGCTTGGGACTAGATGGCATTCAGTACTTC.

This sequence joins TRBV5-5 and TRBJ1-2; possibly TRBD1 for D (6 bases). The germline V gene encodes CDR1 SGHKS and CDR2 YYEKEE (reference sequence). The length of the CDR3 is 15 residues. V was clipped by 0 bases and J by 5 bases, with 14 bases between them. The CDR3 sequence: CASSLAGERGYGYTF. CDR3 in DNA: TGTGCCAGCAGCTTGGCGGGGGAGAGGGGGTATGGCTACACCTTC.

CDR3 in DNA: TGTGCCAGCAGCTTGGAGGGAAACTATGGCTACACCTTC. Translation: CASSLEGNYGYTF. The V call is TRBV5-4, the J call TRBJ1-2; D is uncertain. V lost 0 bases to trimming and J lost 2 bases, with 5 bases between them. CDR1 SGHNT and CDR2 YYREEE come from the germline V gene (reference sequence). The length of the CDR3 is 13 residues.

J is TRBJ2-3 and V is TRBV6-2 or TRBV6-3; TRBD2 agrees at 7 bases. Trimming at V came to 6 bases and at J to 4 bases, leaving 10 bases not matched to a gene. This CDR3 has 15 residues. CDR1 is MNHEY and CDR2 is SVGEGT in the germline V gene. CDR3 coding DNA: TGTGCCAGCAGCCCCCCGGCGGGAGAATCAGATACGCAGTATTTT. Amino acid sequence: CASSPPAGESDTQYF.

This clone appeared once. This chain joins TRBV19 and TRBJ2-7; D might be TRBD2 (6 bases). Per germline, CDR1 LNHDA and CDR2 SQIVND (reference sequence). V dropped 5 bases and J dropped 3 bases, with 11 bases sitting between them. The CDR3 runs to 13 residues. CDR3 bases: TGTGCCAGTAGTCAACACGGGAGCTACGAGCAGTACTTC. Translated, it gives CASSQHGSYEQYF.

This clone was seen a handful of times. CDR3 coding DNA: TGTGCCAGCAGCTTAGTTAGGGGACTGGGGGAGCAGTTCTTC. It translates to CASSLVRGLGEQFF. This rearrangement joins TRBV7-9 to TRBJ2-1, with TRBD2 as a possible D gene (6 bases). There are 14 residues in the CDR3. Trimming took off 1 base at V and 10 bases at J, with 14 bases between the two ends. Germline V gene lookup returns CDR1 SEHNR and CDR2 FQNEAQ (reference sequence). Based on the CDR3 plus reference TRBV7-9 and TRBJ2-1, the full variable domain is DTGVSQNPRHKITKRGQNVTFRCDPISEHNRLYWYRQTLGQGPEFLTYFQNEAQLEKSRLLSDRFSAERPKGSFSTLEIQRTEQGDSAMYLCASSLVRGLGEQFFGPGTRLTVL.

This clone came up a few times. This chain connects TRBV12-3 or TRBV12-4 to TRBJ1-2, with a possible D match to TRBD1 (6 bases). This CDR3 has 13 residues. V dropped 6 bases and J dropped 7 bases, with 15 bases sitting between them. In nucleotides, the CDR3 is TGTGCCAGCAGCCCCTTTACGACAGGTGGCTACACCTTC. It specifies CASSPFTTGGYTF.

This clone is a singleton in its sample. This chain uses TRBV11-1 with TRBJ2-6; D gene ambiguous. Deletions cut 1 base from V and 0 bases from J, with 7 bases between. The germline V gene encodes CDR1 SGHAT and CDR2 FQDESV (reference sequence). The CDR3 loop spans 16 amino acids. The CDR3: CASSLDGFSGANVLTF. The CDR3 nucleotides read TGTGCCAGCAGCTTAGACGGCTTCTCTGGGGCCAACGTCCTGACTTTC.

The V call is TRBV28, the J call TRBJ1-1; D is perhaps TRBD1 (5 bases). Trimming removed 7 bases from V and 0 bases from J, with 9 bases in between. CDR3 length: 13 amino acids. CDR1 MDHEN and CDR2 SYDVKM come from the germline V gene. The CDR3 DNA sequence: TGTGCCAGCATAGGACATGTGAACACTGAAGCTTTCTTT. Protein product: CASIGHVNTEAFF.

There are a few counts of this clone. V usage is TRBV11-3 and J usage is TRBJ2-1, with D perhaps matching TRBD2 (6 bases). V was pared by 5 bases and J by 5 bases, with 16 bases between. This CDR3 is 15 amino acids long. Looked up from germline, CDR1 is SGHNT and CDR2 is YENEEA. In nucleotides, the CDR3 is TGTGCCAGCAGCGCACAAGGCGGGACTGACAATGAGCAGTTCTTC. This sequence encodes CASSAQGGTDNEQFF. Full variable domain (rest looked up from reference TRBV11-3 and TRBJ2-1): EAGVVQSPRYKIIEKKQPVAFWCNPISGHNTLYWYLQNLGQGPELLIRYENEEAVDDSQLPKDRFSAERLKGVDSTLKIQPAELGDSAVYLCASSAQGGTDNEQFFGPGTRLTVL.

The genes are TRBV9 and TRBJ1-4; D remains ambiguous. CDR1 SGDLS and CDR2 YYNGEE come from the germline V gene. The CDR3 runs 13 residues. With 1 base removed from V and 4 bases from J, the gap between germline ends came to 5 bases. In DNA form, the CDR3 reads TGTGCCAGCAGCGTAAACCTTAATGAAAAACTGTTTTTT. Translation: CASSVNLNEKLFF. The whole variable domain, remainder taken from reference TRBV9 and TRBJ1-4, is DSGVTQTPKHLITATGQRVTLRCSPRSGDLSVYWYQQSLDQGLQFLIQYYNGEERAKGNILERFSAQQFPDLHSELNLSSLELGDSALYFCASSVNLNEKLFFGSGTQLSVL.

The V gene is TRBV4-1, the J gene TRBJ2-3; the D is unclear. The germline V gene encodes CDR1 MGHRA and CDR2 YSYEKL. V shed 1 base and J shed 1 base, with 6 bases lying between them. This CDR3 has 14 amino acids. The CDR3 DNA reads as TGCGCCAGCAGCCAAGGACTCCGCACAGATACGCAGTATTTT. It specifies CASSQGLRTDTQYF.